Listed below are T cell receptor beta chains from one sample, sequenced in a study of monozygotic twins with inflammatory bowel disease. Reanalyzing the 5' RACE reads, TCRdb keeps one entry per CDR3 protein, without DNA. The sample includes roughly 150,000 distinct CDR3 sequences. Sequencing input: blood. These receptors were taken from a human donor with ulcerative colitis or Crohn's disease, or a healthy co-twin of an affected twin (not recorded which). The CDR3 runs from the conserved cysteine through the conserved F or W.

J gene: TRBJ2-1; V gene: TRBV3-1; CDR3 protein: CASSPEWTRNEQFF
J gene: TRBJ2-2; V gene: TRBV5-1; CDR3 protein: CASSSGLSNTGELFF
J gene: TRBJ2-7; V gene: TRBV20-1; CDR3 protein: CSASLAGVDYEQYF
J gene: TRBJ2-2; V gene: TRBV5-1; CDR3 protein: CASSPGQATNTGELFF
J gene: TRBJ2-3; V gene: TRBV6-6; CDR3 protein: CASSPHWDTQYF
J gene: TRBJ2-1; V gene: TRBV6-1; CDR3 protein: CASSTPGLVRGNEQFF
J gene: TRBJ1-1; V gene: TRBV3-1; CDR3 protein: CASSQSPRRTEAFF
J gene: TRBJ2-7; V gene: TRBV5-1; CDR3 protein: CASSLQGPAGGHSYEQYF
J gene: TRBJ2-5; V gene: TRBV20-1; CDR3 protein: CSARGNSGNEETQYF
J gene: TRBJ1-1; V gene: TRBV5-6; CDR3 protein: CASQGFLITEAFF
J gene: TRBJ2-1; V gene: TRBV12-3/TRBV12-4; CDR3 protein: CASSARTGPSYNEQFF
J gene: TRBJ2-1; V gene: TRBV9; CDR3 protein: CASSVTMDEQFF
J gene: TRBJ1-2; V gene: TRBV27; CDR3 protein: CASSLGQGLDGYTF
J gene: TRBJ2-1; V gene: TRBV6-2/TRBV6-3; CDR3 protein: CASSYLGLISGNEQFF
J gene: TRBJ2-1; V gene: TRBV6-1; CDR3 protein: CASRAAGARNEQFF
J gene: TRBJ2-3; V gene: TRBV25-1; CDR3 protein: CASSDPALTDTQYF
J gene: TRBJ1-1; V gene: TRBV7-9; CDR3 protein: CASSLGTVAFF
J gene: TRBJ2-1; V gene: TRBV29-1; CDR3 protein: CSAEGTSVNEQFF
J gene: TRBJ2-1; V gene: TRBV28; CDR3 protein: CASSLPRGSENEQFF
J gene: TRBJ2-7; V gene: TRBV4-1; CDR3 protein: CASSQGGQGFYEQYF
J gene: TRBJ2-1; V gene: TRBV15; CDR3 protein: CATSRDPFNEQFF
J gene: TRBJ2-1; V gene: TRBV20-1; CDR3 protein: CSAREGGLEQFF
J gene: TRBJ1-6; V gene: TRBV19; CDR3 protein: CASSIRGPNNSPLHF
J gene: TRBJ2-7; V gene: TRBV30; CDR3 protein: CAWRSLLRGLEQYF